The TCR beta chain under discussion was sequenced for a study of shared clonotypes between healthy human individuals. Study overall: The study drew on two women and a few men aged 18 to 49 as donors.

Only in-frame clones appear in the TCRdb table, and some are missing; sequencing was by immunoSEQ multiplex PCR. The sample carries about 800,000 clones, 90% to 98% recorded once. CD45RO-negative, CCR7-positively selected cells formed the naive CD8 fraction, excluding terminally differentiated effector memory CD45RA+ cells. The study drew its donors from healthy HIV-negative adults without recent acute infections or vaccinations. Germline CDR1 is SEHNR and CDR2 is FQNEAQ (reference sequence). The CDR3 has 14 amino acids. J was trimmed by 2 bases and V by 4 bases; bases with no gene match: 3. What was sequenced was naive CD8+ T cells sorted from blood. The TCR was taken from a man aged 25-45 years in good health. The gene calls are TRBV7-9 and TRBJ2-3, with 7 bases lining up with TRBD1. CDR3 loop: CASSSGQITDTQYF. CDR3 DNA sequence: TGTGCCAGCAGCTCGGGACAGATCACAGATACGCAGTATTTT.